This entry lists 13 T cell receptor beta chains sequenced from one sample in a study of cytomegalovirus exposure and HLA in healthy donors. PCR primers comprised 60 Vbeta and 13 Jbeta primers. Measured with immunoSEQ multiplex PCR; TCRdb has only the in-frame clones, and not every one. The sample lists about 190,000 clones, under 80% seen once, with approximately 4.8% in the top ten. Specimen: PBMCs. Source of these receptors: a man under 40 in good health and CMV-seropositive.

This rearrangement joins TRBV6-6 to TRBJ1-1; 8 positions agree with TRBD1. This CDR3 contains 15 residues. From germline, CDR1 is MNHNY and CDR2 SVGAGI (reference sequence). The V segment lost 6 bases and the J segment 1 base; nucleotides outside the gene matches: 7. In nucleotides, the CDR3 is TGTGCCAGCAGGCCCAGGGGGCAACCGAACACTGAAGCTTTCTTT. It codes for CASRPRGQPNTEAFF.

The V gene is TRBV4-3, the J gene TRBJ2-7; no definite D call. The germline V gene encodes CDR1 LGHNA and CDR2 YSLEER. Trimming removed 2 bases from V and 0 bases from J, with 11 bases in between. This CDR3 comprises 15 residues. CDR3 in DNA: TGCGCCAGCAGCCAACAACCGACTGACTCCTACGAGCAGTACTTC. Translation gives CASSQQPTDSYEQYF.

This clone has only one observation. The chain employs TRBV2 and TRBJ2-3; a weak D match, TRBD2 (5 bases). The CDR3 is 15 residues long. In germline, CDR1 is SNHLY, CDR2 FYNNEI. Trimming cost V 7 bases and J 2 bases, with 16 bases left between them. The CDR3 nucleotides read TGTGCCAGCACCCCGGGGTGGGCCTACACAGATACGCAGTATTTT. Amino acid sequence: CASTPGWAYTDTQYF.

This clone was counted a few times. V is TRBV6-6 and J is TRBJ2-1, with 11 nucleotides matching TRBD2. CDR1 is MNHNY, CDR2 SVGAGI, per germline (reference sequence). The CDR3 covers 16 residues. V trimming: 5 bases; J trimming: 4 bases; junction bases outside the gene matches: 7. The CDR3 sequence: CASSTLSGGGYNEQFF. CDR3 nucleotides: TGTGCCAGCAGTACCCTTAGCGGGGGGGGGTACAATGAGCAGTTCTTC.

This chain uses TRBV29-1 with TRBJ1-2; a weak D match, TRBD1 (6 bases). The V gene lost 6 bases and the J gene lost 2 bases, with 13 bases spanning the gap. Germline V gives CDR1 SQVTM, CDR2 ANQGSEA. The CDR3 totals 13 residues. CDR3 loop: CSVDSTNNYGYTF. The CDR3 DNA sequence: TGCAGCGTGGACAGCACCAACAACTATGGCTACACCTTC.

This clone was observed a single time. The V gene is TRBV18, the J gene TRBJ1-2, with a weak D call TRBD1 (6 bases). The CDR3 totals 12 residues. Germline values: CDR1 KGHSH, CDR2 LQKENI. V lost 5 bases and J lost 10, with 14 bases in between. The CDR3 is CASSTGQEDYTF. DNA for the CDR3: TGTGCCAGCTCAACGGGACAAGAAGACTACACCTTC.

The chain combines TRBV5-5 with TRBJ1-2; the D gene is possibly TRBD1 (5 bases). Trimming left V 3 bases short and J 2 bases short, with 8 bases between. CDR3 size: 13 residues. Germline loops: CDR1 SGHKS, CDR2 YYEKEE (reference sequence). CDR3 DNA: TGTGCCAGCAGCTCCGGGGGGAACTATGGCTACACCTTC. Translated, it gives CASSSGGNYGYTF.

The rearrangement joins TRBV6-6 to TRBJ1-2; D gene ambiguous. The CDR3 runs to 11 residues. V lost 5 bases, J lost 7 bases, and 8 bases lay in between. Germline CDR1 MNHNY, CDR2 SVGAGI (reference sequence). The CDR3 loop reads CASSEGSGYTF. DNA for the CDR3: TGTGCCAGCAGTGAGGGTTCTGGCTACACCTTC.

This chain joins TRBV30 and TRBJ2-7; D perhaps matches TRBD1 (5 bases). Per germline, CDR1 GTSNPN and CDR2 SVGIG (reference sequence). The CDR3 spans 15 residues. Trimming cost V 0 bases and J 0 bases, with 12 bases left between them. CDR3 region: CAWSVSGHSSYEQYF. The CDR3 nucleotides read TGTGCCTGGAGTGTCAGTGGACATAGCTCCTACGAGCAGTACTTC.

The V gene is TRBV9, the J gene TRBJ2-4; 8 nucleotides line up with TRBD2. This CDR3 spans 15 amino acids. Germline CDR1 is SGDLS and CDR2 is YYNGEE. V was clipped by 0 bases and J by 9 bases; unmatched bases: 8. The chain's CDR3 is CASSVGREGQGIQYF. CDR3 in DNA: TGTGCCAGCAGCGTAGGTCGGGAGGGCCAGGGCATTCAGTACTTC. The full variable domain, its missing parts supplied by reference TRBV9 and TRBJ2-4, is DSGVTQTPKHLITATGQRVTLRCSPRSGDLSVYWYQQSLDQGLQFLIQYYNGEERAKGNILERFSAQQFPDLHSELNLSSLELGDSALYFCASSVGREGQGIQYFGAGTRLSVL.

The V gene is TRBV19, the J gene TRBJ2-2, with 9 nucleotides matching TRBD2. Per the germline V gene, CDR1 is LNHDA and CDR2 is SQIVND (reference sequence). The CDR3 has 16 amino acids. V was clipped by 5 bases and J by 5 bases; unmatched bases: 9. The CDR3 region has the DNA TGTGCCAGTAGTGGGGATAGCGGGAGTGAGACCGGGGAGCTGTTTTTT. Protein product: CASSGDSGSETGELFF.

The chain carries TRBV27 and TRBJ2-7, with TRBD1 as a possible D gene (5 bases). The CDR3 has 14 amino acids. Trimming removed 4 bases from V and 2 bases from J, with 12 bases in between. Germline V gene sequence: CDR1 MNHEY, CDR2 SMNVEV (reference sequence). The CDR3 reads CASSSPGSTYEQYF. CDR3 DNA sequence: TGTGCCAGCAGTTCCCCAGGGTCTACCTACGAGCAGTACTTC.

The rearrangement uses TRBV2 and TRBJ2-2; 12 bases line up with TRBD2. After removal of 3 bases from V and 4 bases from J, the junction contained 9 bases not matched to a gene. The CDR3 contains 18 residues. CDR1 is SNHLY, CDR2 FYNNEI, per germline. CDR3 region: CASSDGASGGAGTGELFF. In nucleotides, the CDR3 is TGTGCCAGCAGTGACGGGGCTAGCGGGGGGGCCGGCACCGGGGAGCTGTTTTTT.